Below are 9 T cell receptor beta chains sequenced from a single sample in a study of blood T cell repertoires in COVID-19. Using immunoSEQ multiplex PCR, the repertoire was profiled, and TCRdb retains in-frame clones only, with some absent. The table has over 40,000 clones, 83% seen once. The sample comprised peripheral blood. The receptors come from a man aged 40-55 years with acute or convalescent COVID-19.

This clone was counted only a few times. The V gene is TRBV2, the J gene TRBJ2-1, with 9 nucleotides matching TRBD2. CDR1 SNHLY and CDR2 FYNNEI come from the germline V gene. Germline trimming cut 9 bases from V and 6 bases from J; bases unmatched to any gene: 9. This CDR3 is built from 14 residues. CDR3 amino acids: CASTVLAGRNEQFF. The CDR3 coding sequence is TGTGCCAGTACGGTGCTAGCGGGACGCAATGAGCAGTTCTTC.

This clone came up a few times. In DNA form, the CDR3 reads TGCGCCAGCAGCCCTACGGGGTACTCCTACGAGCAGTACTTC. Translated, it gives CASSPTGYSYEQYF. V gene TRBV5-1 combines with J gene TRBJ2-7; the D gene is possibly TRBD2 (5 bases). Germline V gene lookup returns CDR1 SGHRS and CDR2 YFSETQ. The CDR3 runs 14 residues. Trimming took 4 bases from V and 0 from J, leaving 11 bases between them.

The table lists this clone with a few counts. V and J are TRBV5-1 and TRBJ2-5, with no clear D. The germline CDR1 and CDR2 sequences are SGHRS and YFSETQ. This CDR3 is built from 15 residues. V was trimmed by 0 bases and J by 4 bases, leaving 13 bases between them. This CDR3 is CASSLVRGEGETQYF. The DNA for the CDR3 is TGCGCCAGCAGCTTGGTCCGAGGTGAAGGAGAGACCCAGTACTTC.

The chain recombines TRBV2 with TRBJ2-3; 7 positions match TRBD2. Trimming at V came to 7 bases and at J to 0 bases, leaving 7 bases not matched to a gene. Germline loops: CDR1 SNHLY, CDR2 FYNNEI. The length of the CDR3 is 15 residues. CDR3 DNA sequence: TGTGCCAGCAAGGGTGGGAGGGTTAGCACAGATACGCAGTATTTT. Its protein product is CASKGGRVSTDTQYF.

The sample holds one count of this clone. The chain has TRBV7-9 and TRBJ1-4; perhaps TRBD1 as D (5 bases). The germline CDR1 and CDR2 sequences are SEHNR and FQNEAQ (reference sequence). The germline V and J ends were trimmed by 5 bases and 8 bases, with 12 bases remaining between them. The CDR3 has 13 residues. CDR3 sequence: CASSTTGFEKLFF. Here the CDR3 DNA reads TGTGCCAGCAGCACAACAGGTTTCGAAAAACTGTTTTTT.

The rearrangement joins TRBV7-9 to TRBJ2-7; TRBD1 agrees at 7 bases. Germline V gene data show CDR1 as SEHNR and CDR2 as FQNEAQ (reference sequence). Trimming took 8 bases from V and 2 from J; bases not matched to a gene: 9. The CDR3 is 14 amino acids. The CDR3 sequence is CASWGTGDPYEQYF. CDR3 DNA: TGTGCCAGCTGGGGTACAGGGGACCCCTACGAGCAGTACTTC. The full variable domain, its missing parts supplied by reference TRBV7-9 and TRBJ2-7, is DTGVSQNPRHKITKRGQNVTFRCDPISEHNRLYWYRQTLGQGPEFLTYFQNEAQLEKSRLLSDRFSAERPKGSFSTLEIQRTEQGDSAMYLCASWGTGDPYEQYFGPGTRLTVT.

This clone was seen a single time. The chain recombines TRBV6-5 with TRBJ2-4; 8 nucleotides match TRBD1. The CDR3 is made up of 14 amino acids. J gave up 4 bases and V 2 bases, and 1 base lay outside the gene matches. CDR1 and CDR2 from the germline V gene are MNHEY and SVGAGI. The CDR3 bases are TGTGCCAGCAGTTACGGGACAGGAAAAAACATTCAGTACTTC. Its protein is CASSYGTGKNIQYF.

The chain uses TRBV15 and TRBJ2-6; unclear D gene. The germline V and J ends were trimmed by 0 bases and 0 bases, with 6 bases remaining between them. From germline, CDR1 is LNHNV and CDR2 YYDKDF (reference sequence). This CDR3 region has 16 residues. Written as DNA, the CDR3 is TGTGCCACCAGCAGAGATGTCTTCTCTGGGGCCAACGTCCTGACTTTC. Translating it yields CATSRDVFSGANVLTF.

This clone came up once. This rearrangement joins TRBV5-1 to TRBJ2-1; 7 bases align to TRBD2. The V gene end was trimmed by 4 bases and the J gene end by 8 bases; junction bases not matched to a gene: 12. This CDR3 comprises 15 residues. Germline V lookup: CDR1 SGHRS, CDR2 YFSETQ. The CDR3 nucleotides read TGCGCCAGCAGCAACGGACTAGGAGATCGTCATGAGCAGTTCTTC. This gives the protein CASSNGLGDRHEQFF.